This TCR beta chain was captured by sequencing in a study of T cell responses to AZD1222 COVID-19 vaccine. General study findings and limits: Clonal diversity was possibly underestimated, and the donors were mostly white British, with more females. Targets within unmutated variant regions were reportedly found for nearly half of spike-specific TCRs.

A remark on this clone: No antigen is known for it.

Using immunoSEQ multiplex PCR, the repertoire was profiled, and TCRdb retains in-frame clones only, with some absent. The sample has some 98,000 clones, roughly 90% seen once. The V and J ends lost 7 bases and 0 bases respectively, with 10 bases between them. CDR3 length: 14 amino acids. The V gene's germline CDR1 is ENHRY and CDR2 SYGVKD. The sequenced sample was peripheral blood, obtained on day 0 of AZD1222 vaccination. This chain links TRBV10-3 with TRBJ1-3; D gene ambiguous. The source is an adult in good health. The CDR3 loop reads CAIKEDFSGNTIYF. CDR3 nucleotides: TGTGCCATCAAGGAGGACTTCTCTGGAAACACCATATATTTT.